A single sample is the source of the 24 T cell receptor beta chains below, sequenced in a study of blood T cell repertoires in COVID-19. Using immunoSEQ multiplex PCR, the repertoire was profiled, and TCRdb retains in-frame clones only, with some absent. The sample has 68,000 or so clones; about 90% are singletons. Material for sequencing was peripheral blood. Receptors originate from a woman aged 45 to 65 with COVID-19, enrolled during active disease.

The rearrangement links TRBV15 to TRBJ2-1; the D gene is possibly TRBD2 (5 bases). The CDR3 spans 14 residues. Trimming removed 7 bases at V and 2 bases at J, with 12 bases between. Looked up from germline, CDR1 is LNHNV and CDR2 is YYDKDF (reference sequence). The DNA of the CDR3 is TGTGCCACCAAGGCGGGTGAGGCCTACAATGAGCAGTTCTTC. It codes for CATKAGEAYNEQFF.

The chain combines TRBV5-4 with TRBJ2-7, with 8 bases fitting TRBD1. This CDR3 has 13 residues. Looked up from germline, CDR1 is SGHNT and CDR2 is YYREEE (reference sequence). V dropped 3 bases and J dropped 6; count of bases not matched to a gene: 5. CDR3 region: CASSWTGMGEQYF. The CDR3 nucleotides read TGTGCCAGCAGCTGGACAGGGATGGGCGAGCAGTACTTC.

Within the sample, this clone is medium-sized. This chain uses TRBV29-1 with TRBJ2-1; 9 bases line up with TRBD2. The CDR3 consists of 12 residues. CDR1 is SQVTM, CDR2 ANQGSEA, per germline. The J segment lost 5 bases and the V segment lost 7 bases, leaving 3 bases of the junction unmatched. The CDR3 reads CSAASGNNEQFF. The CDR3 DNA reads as TGCAGCGCGGCTAGCGGGAACAATGAGCAGTTCTTC.

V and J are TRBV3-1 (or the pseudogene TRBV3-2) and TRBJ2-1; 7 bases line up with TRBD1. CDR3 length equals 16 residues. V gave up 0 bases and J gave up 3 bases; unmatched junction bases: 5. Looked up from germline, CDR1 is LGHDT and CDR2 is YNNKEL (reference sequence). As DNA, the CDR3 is TGTGCCAGCAGCCAAGATCGGGGACAGATCTACAATGAGCAGTTCTTC. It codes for CASSQDRGQIYNEQFF.

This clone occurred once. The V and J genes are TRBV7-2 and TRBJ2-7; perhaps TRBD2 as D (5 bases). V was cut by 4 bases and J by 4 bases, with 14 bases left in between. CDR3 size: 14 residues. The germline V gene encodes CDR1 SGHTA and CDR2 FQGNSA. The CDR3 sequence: CASSSRERAYEQYF. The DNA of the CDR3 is TGTGCCAGCAGCTCCCGGGAAAGGGCGTACGAGCAGTACTTC.

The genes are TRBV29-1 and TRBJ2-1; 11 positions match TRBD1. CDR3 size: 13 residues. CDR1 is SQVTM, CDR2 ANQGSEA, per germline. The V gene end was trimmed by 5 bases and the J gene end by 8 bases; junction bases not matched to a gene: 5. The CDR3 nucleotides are TGCAGCGTTATAGGGGACAGGGGGTATGAGCAGTTCTTC. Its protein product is CSVIGDRGYEQFF.

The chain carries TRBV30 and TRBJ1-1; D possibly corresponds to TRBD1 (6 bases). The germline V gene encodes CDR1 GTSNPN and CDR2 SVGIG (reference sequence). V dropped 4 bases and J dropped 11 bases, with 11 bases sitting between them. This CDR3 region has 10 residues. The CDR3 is CAWIQGLAFF. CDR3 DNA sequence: TGTGCCTGGATCCAGGGGCTGGCTTTCTTT.

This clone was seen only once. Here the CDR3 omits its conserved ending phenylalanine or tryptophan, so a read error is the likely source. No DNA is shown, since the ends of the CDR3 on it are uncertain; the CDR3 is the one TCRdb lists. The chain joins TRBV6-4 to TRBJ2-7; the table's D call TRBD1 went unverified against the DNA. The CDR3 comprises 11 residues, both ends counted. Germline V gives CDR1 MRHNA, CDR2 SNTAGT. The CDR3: CASAFDRGKFY.

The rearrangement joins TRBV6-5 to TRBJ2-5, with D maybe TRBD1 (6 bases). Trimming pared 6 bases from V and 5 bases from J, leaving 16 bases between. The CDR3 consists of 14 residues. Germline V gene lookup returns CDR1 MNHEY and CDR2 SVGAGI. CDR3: CASRRGQWHETQYF. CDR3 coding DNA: TGTGCCAGCAGAAGGGGACAATGGCACGAGACCCAGTACTTC.

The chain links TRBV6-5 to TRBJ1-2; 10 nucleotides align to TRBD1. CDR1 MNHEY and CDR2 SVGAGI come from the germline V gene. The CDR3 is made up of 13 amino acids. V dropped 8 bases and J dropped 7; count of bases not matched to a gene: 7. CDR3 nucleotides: TGTGCCAGCCGGGACAGGGGTTTATCTGGCTACACCTTC. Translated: CASRDRGLSGYTF.

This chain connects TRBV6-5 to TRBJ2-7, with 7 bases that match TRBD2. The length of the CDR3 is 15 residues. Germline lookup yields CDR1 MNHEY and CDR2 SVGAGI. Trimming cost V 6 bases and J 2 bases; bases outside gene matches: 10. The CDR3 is CASSHKASGTYEQYF. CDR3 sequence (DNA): TGTGCCAGCAGCCACAAGGCTAGCGGAACCTACGAGCAGTACTTC.

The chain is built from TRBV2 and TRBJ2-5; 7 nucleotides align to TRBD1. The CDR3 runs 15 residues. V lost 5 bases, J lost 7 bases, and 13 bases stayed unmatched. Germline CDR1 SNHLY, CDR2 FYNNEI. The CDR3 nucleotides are TGTGCCAGCAGTCGTACAGGGGCTCAAGGAGGGACCCAGTACTTC. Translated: CASSRTGAQGGTQYF. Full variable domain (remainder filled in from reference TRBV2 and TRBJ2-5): EPEVTQTPSHQVTQMGQEVILRCVPISNHLYFYWYRQILGQKVEFLVSFYNNEISEKSEIFDDQFSVERPDGSNFTLKIRSTKLEDSAMYFCASSRTGAQGGTQYFGPGTRLLVL.

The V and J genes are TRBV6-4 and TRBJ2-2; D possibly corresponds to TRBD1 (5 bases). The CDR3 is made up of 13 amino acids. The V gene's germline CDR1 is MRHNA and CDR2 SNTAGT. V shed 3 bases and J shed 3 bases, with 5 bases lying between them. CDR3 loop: CASSEQDTGELFF. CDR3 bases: TGTGCCAGCAGTGAACAGGACACCGGGGAGCTGTTTTTT.

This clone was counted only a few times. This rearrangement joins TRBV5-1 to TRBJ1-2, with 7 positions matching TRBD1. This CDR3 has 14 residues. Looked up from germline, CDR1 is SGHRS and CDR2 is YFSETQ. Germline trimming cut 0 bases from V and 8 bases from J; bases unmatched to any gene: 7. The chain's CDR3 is CASSLAGTAKGYTF. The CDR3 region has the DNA TGCGCCAGCAGCTTGGCCGGGACAGCGAAGGGCTACACCTTC.

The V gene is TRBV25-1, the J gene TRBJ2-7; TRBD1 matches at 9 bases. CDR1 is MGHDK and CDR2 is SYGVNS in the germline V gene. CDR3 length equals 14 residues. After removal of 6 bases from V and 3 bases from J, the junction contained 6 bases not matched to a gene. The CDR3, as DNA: TGTGCCAGCAGCCGGGACAGGGAAGGCTACGAGCAGTACTTC. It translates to CASSRDREGYEQYF.

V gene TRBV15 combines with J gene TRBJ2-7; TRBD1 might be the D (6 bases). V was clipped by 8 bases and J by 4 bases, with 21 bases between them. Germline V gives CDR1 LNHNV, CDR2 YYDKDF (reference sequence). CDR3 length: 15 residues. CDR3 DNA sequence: TGTGCCACCCAAAGAACCTTCCGGGACACATACGAGCAGTACTTC. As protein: CATQRTFRDTYEQYF.

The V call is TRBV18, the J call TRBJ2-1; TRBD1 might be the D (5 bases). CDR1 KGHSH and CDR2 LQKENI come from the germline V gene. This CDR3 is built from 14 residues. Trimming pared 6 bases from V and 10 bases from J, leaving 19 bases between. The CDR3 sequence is CASSPQQDQKEQFF. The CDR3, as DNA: TGTGCCAGCTCGCCCCAACAGGACCAGAAGGAGCAGTTCTTC. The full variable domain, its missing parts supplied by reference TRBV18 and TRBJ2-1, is NAGVMQNPRHLVRRRGQEARLRCSPMKGHSHVYWYRQLPEEGLKFMVYLQKENIIDESGMPKERFSAEFPKEGPSILRIQQVVRGDSAAYFCASSPQQDQKEQFFGPGTRLTVL.

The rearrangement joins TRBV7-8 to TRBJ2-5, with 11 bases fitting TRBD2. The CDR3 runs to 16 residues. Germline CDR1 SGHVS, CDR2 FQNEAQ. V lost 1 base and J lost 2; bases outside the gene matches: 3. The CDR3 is CASSLVVAGGQETQYF. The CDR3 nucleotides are TGTGCCAGCAGCTTAGTGGTAGCGGGAGGGCAAGAGACCCAGTACTTC.

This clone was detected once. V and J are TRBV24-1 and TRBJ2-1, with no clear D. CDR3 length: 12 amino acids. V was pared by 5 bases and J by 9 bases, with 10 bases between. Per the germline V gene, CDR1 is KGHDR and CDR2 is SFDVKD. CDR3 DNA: TGTGCCACCAGTGTTTCAGCGTTTGAGCAGTTCTTC. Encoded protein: CATSVSAFEQFF.

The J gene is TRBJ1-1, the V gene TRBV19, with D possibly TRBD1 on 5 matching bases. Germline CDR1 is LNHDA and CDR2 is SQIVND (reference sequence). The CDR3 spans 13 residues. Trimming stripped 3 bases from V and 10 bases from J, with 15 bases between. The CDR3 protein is CASSMTDTSRAFF. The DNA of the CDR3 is TGTGCCAGTAGTATGACAGATACCTCTCGAGCTTTCTTT. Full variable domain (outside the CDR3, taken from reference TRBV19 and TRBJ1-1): DGGITQSPKYLFRKEGQNVTLSCEQNLNHDAMYWYRQDPGQGLRLIYYSQIVNDFQKGDIAEGYSVSREKKESFPLTVTSAQKNPTAFYLCASSMTDTSRAFFGQGTRLTVV.

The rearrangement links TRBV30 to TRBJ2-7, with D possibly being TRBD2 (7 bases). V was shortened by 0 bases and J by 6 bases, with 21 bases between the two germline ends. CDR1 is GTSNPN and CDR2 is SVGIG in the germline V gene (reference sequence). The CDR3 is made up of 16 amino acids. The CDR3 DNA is TGTGCCTGGAGTGTTGGGGGGGCCCGATCCTTTGGCGAGCAGTACTTC. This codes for CAWSVGGARSFGEQYF.

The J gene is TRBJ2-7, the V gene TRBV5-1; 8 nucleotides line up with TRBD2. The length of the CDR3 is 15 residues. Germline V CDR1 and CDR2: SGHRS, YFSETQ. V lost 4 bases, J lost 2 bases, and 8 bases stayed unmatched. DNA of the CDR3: TGCGCCAGCAGCCCGATCCCGCGGGGGGCCTACGAGCAGTACTTC. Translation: CASSPIPRGAYEQYF.

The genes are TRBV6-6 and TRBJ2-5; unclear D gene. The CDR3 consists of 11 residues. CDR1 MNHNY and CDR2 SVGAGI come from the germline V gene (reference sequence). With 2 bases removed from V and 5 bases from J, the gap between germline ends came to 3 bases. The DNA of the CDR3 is TGTGCCAGCAGTTACGAGGAGACCCAGTACTTC. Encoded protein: CASSYEETQYF.

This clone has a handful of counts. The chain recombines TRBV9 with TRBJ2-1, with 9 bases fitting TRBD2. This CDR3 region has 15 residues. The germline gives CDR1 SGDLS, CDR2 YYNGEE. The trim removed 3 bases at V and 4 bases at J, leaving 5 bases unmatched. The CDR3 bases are TGTGCCAGCAGCGCCGAGCTAGCGGGGTACAATGAGCAGTTCTTC. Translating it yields CASSAELAGYNEQFF.